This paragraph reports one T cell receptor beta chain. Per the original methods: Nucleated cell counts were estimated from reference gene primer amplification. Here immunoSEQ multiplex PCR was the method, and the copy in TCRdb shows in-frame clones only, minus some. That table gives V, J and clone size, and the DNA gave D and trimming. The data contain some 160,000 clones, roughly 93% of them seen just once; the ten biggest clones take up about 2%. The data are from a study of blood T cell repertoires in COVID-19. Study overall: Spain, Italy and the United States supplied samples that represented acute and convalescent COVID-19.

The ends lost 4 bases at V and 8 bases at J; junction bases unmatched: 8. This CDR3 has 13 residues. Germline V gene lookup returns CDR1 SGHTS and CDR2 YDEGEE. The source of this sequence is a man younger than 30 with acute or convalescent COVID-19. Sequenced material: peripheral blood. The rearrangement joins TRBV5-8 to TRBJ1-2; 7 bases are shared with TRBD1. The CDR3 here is CASSVDRVRGYTF. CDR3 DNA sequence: TGTGCCAGCAGCGTAGACAGGGTTCGGGGCTACACCTTC.